This T cell receptor beta chain was captured by sequencing in a study of CD8 T cells in ankylosing spondylitis. Whole-study findings and limits: From matched ankylosing spondylitis synovial fluid, disease-linked clones were reportedly recovered at significantly enriched levels. Earlier literature documents some of the motif variants in reactive arthritis synovial fluid and blood. Blood from ankylosing spondylitis patients appeared to carry a characteristic roughly 8-variant TCR beta motif. Within peripheral blood, clones linked to disease were CD8+ and relatively rare.

By quantitative 5'-RACE with molecular barcodes, the TCR beta libraries were made. Using its own MiXCR run on the 5' RACE reads, TCRdb lists one record per CDR3 protein. The data show some 240,000 distinct CDR3 sequences, 7% to 8% seen once. This clonotype was seen repeatedly, ten times or more. Its antigen is unidentified. The germline gives CDR1 LGHNA, CDR2 YSLEER. V lost 4 bases and J lost 9, with 18 bases in between. This CDR3 has 14 residues. The TCR originated in a male donor with ankylosing spondylitis. The rearrangement uses TRBV4-3 and TRBJ1-2; perhaps TRBD1 as D (6 bases). The sequenced sample was blood, either unsorted or a sorted T cell fraction (not recorded which). CDR3 DNA: TGCGCCAGCAGCCCCCGGACAGCCGGTAGTAGCTACACCTTC. This encodes CASSPRTAGSSYTF.